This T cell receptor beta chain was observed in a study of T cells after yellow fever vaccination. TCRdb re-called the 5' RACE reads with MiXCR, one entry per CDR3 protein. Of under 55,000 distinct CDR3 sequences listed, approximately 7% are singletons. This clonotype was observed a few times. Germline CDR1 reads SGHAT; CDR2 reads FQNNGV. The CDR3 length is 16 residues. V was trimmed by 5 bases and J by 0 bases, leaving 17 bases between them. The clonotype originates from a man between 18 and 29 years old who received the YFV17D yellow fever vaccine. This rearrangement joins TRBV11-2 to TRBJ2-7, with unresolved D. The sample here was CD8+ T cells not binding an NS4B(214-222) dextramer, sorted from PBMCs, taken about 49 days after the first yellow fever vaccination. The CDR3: CASSPKGYARSYEQYV. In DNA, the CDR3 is TGTGCCAGCAGCCCCAAGGGCTACGCGCGCTCCTACGAGCAGTACGTC.